The next 15 T cell receptor beta chains were all read from a single sample in a study of OX40 agonist ivuxolimab in advanced cancers. Some clones are missing from TCRdb's copy, which holds only in-frame ones; the method was immunoSEQ multiplex PCR. The sample records around 60,000 clones, approximately 80% being singletons. This material consisted of CD4+ or CD8+ T cells sorted from blood, taken in a trial of the OX40 agonist ivuxolimab. The receptors were sampled from an adult with an advanced solid tumor such as melanoma, head and neck, liver or kidney cancer.

This chain links TRBV10-3 with TRBJ2-1; D is possibly TRBD1 or TRBD2 (5 bases each). Deletions cut 10 bases from V and 8 bases from J, with 18 bases between. The CDR3 is 13 residues long. Germline V gene data show CDR1 as ENHRY and CDR2 as SYGVKD. The CDR3 DNA is TGTGCCACACTAGGGGTGGGTTTGGATGAGCAGTTCTTC. Translating gives CATLGVGLDEQFF.

The chain couples TRBV11-3 to TRBJ2-7; no reliable D call. CDR3 length: 13 residues. V was clipped by 4 bases and J by 2 bases, with 9 bases between them. CDR1 SGHNT and CDR2 YENEEA come from the germline V gene. CDR3 nucleotides: TGTGCCAGCAGCTATCGCAGGACCTACGAGCAGTACGTC. It is translated as CASSYRRTYEQYV.

The chain is built from TRBV11-2 and TRBJ2-2, with unresolved D. Germline loops: CDR1 SGHAT, CDR2 FQNNGV. V was trimmed by 2 bases and J by 4 bases, leaving 2 bases between them. This CDR3 contains 12 residues. CDR3 nucleotide sequence: TGTGCCAGCAGCTTAAGCACCGGGGAGCTGTTTTTT. This encodes CASSLSTGELFF.

The rearrangement uses TRBV5-1 and TRBJ2-3, with 14 nucleotides matching TRBD2. Trimming removed 5 bases from V and 3 bases from J; junction bases left unmatched: 5. There are 16 residues in the CDR3. The V gene's germline CDR1 is SGHRS and CDR2 YFSETQ. The CDR3 spells CASRTGLAGVTDTQYF. The DNA for the CDR3 is TGCGCCAGCAGAACGGGACTAGCGGGAGTAACAGATACGCAGTATTTT.

J is TRBJ1-1 and V is TRBV5-1; TRBD1 matches 7 bases. Germline values: CDR1 SGHRS, CDR2 YFSETQ. The CDR3 runs 15 residues. The junction had 8 bases not matched to a gene; V was cut back by 3 bases and J by 3 bases. The CDR3 spells CASSSRPGGDTEAFF. Here the CDR3 DNA reads TGCGCCAGCAGCTCCCGGCCAGGGGGAGACACTGAAGCTTTCTTT.

The chain combines TRBV5-5 with TRBJ1-5; D not certain. Germline lookup yields CDR1 SGHKS and CDR2 YYEKEE (reference sequence). The CDR3 length is 14 residues. V was pared by 7 bases and J by 1 base, with 12 bases between. CDR3 sequence: CASLKRASNQPQHF. As DNA, the CDR3 is TGTGCCAGCCTAAAAAGGGCGAGCAATCAGCCCCAGCATTTT.

V and J are TRBV30 and TRBJ2-1; D remains unclear. The CDR3 spans 12 residues. Looked up from germline, CDR1 is GTSNPN and CDR2 is SVGIG (reference sequence). Trimming stripped 0 bases from V and 4 bases from J, with 4 bases between. CDR3 loop: CAWSVFYNEQFF. CDR3 nucleotides: TGTGCCTGGAGTGTATTTTACAATGAGCAGTTCTTC.

The chain recombines TRBV4-3 with TRBJ1-5; D unresolved. This CDR3 contains 16 residues. Germline-derived CDR1 and CDR2 are LGHNA and YSLEER. V was shortened by 0 bases and J by 0 bases, with 9 bases between the two germline ends. The CDR3 region has the DNA TGCGCCAGCAGCCAAGATGTTTTTTATAGCAATCAGCCCCAGCATTTT. Translated: CASSQDVFYSNQPQHF.

The chain is built from TRBV7-2 and TRBJ1-5, with D uncertain. The germline CDR1 and CDR2 sequences are SGHTA and FQGNSA. V was pared by 3 bases and J by 6 bases, with 6 bases between. This CDR3 region has 12 residues. CDR3 in DNA: TGTGCCAGCAGCTTGGATAGTCAGCCCCAGCATTTT. Encoded protein: CASSLDSQPQHF.

This sequence joins TRBV9 and TRBJ2-1; 7 nucleotides line up with TRBD2. The CDR3 is made up of 17 amino acids. J was trimmed by 2 bases and V by 0 bases; bases with no gene match: 8. CDR1 is SGDLS, CDR2 YYNGEE, per germline. The CDR3 loop reads CASSVAGVGGTYNEQFF. The CDR3 DNA follows: TGTGCCAGCAGCGTAGCCGGAGTCGGGGGGACCTACAATGAGCAGTTCTTC. Full variable domain (rest looked up from reference TRBV9 and TRBJ2-1): DSGVTQTPKHLITATGQRVTLRCSPRSGDLSVYWYQQSLDQGLQFLIQYYNGEERAKGNILERFSAQQFPDLHSELNLSSLELGDSALYFCASSVAGVGGTYNEQFFGPGTRLTVL.

The chain employs TRBV7-4 and TRBJ2-5; weak D call: TRBD1 (5 bases). The DNA end is more similar to TRBJ2-7, so the J call may be wrong. CDR1 and CDR2 (germline): SGHVT, SQSDAQ. The CDR3 length is 19 residues. CDR3 amino acids: CASSPNRLLETAISYEQYF. The CDR3 DNA sequence: TGTGCCAGCAGCCCCAACCGTCTTCTCGAGACAGCTATCTCCTACGAGCAGTACTTC.

V is TRBV18 and J is TRBJ2-7, with a weak D call TRBD2 (6 bases). The CDR3 contains 13 residues. Germline V lookup: CDR1 KGHSH, CDR2 LQKENI. Trimming removed 4 bases from V and 5 bases from J, with 12 bases in between. The chain's CDR3 is CASSRAGRNEQYF. Written as DNA, the CDR3 is TGTGCCAGCTCACGGGCGGGGCGGAACGAGCAGTACTTC. The variable domain in full, completed from reference TRBV18 and TRBJ2-7, reads NAGVMQNPRHLVRRRGQEARLRCSPMKGHSHVYWYRQLPEEGLKFMVYLQKENIIDESGMPKERFSAEFPKEGPSILRIQQVVRGDSAAYFCASSRAGRNEQYFGPGTRLTVT.

This clone was picked up one time. The chain employs TRBV9 and TRBJ1-2; 8 bases map to TRBD1. The CDR3 extends over 13 amino acids. CDR1 SGDLS and CDR2 YYNGEE come from the germline V gene. V lost 2 bases to trimming and J lost 3 bases; unmatched junction nucleotides: 0. CDR3 region: CASSVGQDYGYTF. In DNA, the CDR3 is TGTGCCAGCAGCGTGGGACAGGACTATGGCTACACCTTC.

CDR3 in DNA: TGTGCCAGCAGTCCTCGACAGTACACCGGGGAGCTGTTTTTT. Translating it yields CASSPRQYTGELFF. V usage is TRBV27 and J usage is TRBJ2-2; D is possibly TRBD1 (5 bases). The ends were cut back, 5 bases at V and 3 bases at J, with 10 bases in the middle. The germline CDR1 and CDR2 sequences are MNHEY and SMNVEV (reference sequence). The CDR3 runs to 14 residues.

This clone was counted a few times. The gene calls are TRBV19 and TRBJ1-4; tentatively, D is TRBD1 (6 bases). The CDR3 sequence is 12 residues long. Trimming left V 3 bases short and J 10 bases short, with 9 bases between. Germline lookup yields CDR1 LNHDA and CDR2 SQIVND (reference sequence). The chain's CDR3 is CASSIGTRKLFF. CDR3 sequence (DNA): TGTGCCAGTAGTATTGGGACACGAAAACTGTTTTTT.